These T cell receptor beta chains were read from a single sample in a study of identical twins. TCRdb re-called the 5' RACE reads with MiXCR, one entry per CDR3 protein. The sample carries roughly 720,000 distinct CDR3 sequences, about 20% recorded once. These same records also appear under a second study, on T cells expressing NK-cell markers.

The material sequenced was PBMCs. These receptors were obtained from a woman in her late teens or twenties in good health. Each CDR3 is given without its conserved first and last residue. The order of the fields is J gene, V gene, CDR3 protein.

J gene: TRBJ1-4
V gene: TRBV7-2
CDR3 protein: ASSLVFVEKLF

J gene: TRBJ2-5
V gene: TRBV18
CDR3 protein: ASSSPGTGTQY

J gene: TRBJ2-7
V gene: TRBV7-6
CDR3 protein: ASSLEVDDEQY

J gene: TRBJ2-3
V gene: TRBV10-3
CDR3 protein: AIKASSTDTQY

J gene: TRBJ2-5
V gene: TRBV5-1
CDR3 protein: ASRPDGVWETQY

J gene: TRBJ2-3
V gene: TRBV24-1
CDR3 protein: ATSDFGPSGTQY

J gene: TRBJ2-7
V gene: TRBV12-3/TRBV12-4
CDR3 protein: ASSFAPQGEQY

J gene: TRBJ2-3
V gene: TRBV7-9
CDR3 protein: ASSLVAGKDTQY

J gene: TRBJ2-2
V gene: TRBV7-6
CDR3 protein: ASSVGWGERTGELF

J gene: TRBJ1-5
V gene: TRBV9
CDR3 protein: ASSGEFRQPQH

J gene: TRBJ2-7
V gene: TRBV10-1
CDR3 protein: ASSDRRLAGSGHEQY

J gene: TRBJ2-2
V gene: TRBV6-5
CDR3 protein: ASMRGGELF

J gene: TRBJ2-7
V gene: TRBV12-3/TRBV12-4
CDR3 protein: ASSFAISSYEQY

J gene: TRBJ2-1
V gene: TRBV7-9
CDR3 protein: ASSFGTGGKDEQF

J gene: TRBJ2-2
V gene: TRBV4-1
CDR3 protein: ATSGTGRNTGELF

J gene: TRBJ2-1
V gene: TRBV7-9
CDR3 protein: ASSLGGRGVEDEQF

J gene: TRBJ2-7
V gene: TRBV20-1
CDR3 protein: SANPTVTHEQY

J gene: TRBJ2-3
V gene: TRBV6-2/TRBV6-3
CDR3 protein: ASTGILADTQY

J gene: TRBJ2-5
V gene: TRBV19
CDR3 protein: ASSISAGLLYQETQY

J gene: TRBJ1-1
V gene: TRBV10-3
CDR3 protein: AISASLWGTEAF

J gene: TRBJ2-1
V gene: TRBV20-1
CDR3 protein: SAFRTGGNGQF

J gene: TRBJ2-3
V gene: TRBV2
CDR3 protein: ASSWGQEGTDTQY

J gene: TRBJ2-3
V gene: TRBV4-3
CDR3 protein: ASSQDSTTDTQY

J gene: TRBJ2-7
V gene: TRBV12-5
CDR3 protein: ASGFRTGQAYEQY

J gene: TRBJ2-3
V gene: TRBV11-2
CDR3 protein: ASETAGASSTDTQY

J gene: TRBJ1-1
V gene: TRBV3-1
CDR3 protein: ASSGWGGMNTEAF

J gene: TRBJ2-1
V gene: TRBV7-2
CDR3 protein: ASSLAGGPYSEQF

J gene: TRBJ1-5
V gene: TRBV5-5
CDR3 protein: ASSLADSNQPQH

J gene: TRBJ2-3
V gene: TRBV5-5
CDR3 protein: ASSLGQSATDTQY

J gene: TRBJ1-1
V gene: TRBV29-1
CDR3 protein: SAKDRVMNTEAF

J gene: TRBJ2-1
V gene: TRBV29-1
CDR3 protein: SVVFRGYDEQF

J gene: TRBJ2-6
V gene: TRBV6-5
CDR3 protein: ASSYHTSGANVLT

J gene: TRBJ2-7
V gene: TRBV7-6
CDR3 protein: ASSRGPEPSYEQY

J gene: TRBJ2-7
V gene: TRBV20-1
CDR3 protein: SARDVLAGQWEQY

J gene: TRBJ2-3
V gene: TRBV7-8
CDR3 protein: ASSLGRGGPGTQY

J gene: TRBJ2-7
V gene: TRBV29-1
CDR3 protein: SAETGGRSEQY

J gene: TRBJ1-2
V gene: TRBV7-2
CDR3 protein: ASSLGPGSNYGYT

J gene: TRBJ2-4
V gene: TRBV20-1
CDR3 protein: SAEEGGGKNIQY

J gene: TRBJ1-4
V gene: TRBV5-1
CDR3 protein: ASRITSGEKLF

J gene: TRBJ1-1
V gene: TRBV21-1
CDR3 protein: ASSTPGLQALNTEAF

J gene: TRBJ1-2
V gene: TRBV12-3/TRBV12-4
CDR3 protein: ASSPQNDRGYT

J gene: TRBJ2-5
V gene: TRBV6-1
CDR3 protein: ASTSRGGSGETQY

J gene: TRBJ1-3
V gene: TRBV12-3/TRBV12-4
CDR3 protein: ASRTGFSGNTIY

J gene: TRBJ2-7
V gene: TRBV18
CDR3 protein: ASSPGPRTTTYEQY

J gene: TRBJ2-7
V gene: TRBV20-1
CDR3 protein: SARGGRAPYEQY

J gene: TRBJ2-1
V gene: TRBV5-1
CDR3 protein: ASSLARTNSYNEQF

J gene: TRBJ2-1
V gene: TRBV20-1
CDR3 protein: SADPLRDSHF

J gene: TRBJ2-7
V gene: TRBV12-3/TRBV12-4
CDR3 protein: ASSLNPGLEQY

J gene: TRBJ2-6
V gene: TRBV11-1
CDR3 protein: ASSFQGSSGANVLT

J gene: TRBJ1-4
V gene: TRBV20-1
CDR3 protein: SARPVSGSNEKLF

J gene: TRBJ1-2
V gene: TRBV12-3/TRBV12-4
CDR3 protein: ASSFELLSYGYT

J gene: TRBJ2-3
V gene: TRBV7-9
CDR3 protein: ASSILRREDTQY

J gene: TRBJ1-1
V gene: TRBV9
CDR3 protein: ASSVGLVTEAF